Listed here is a single T cell receptor (beta chain). What this receptor recognizes is not known. Read sequence stops 3 residues before the CDR3 end, and the germline J gene provides the missing end. For sequencing input, CVID and control samples contributed equivalent amounts of genomic DNA. For every sample, a 60 bp segment covering the rearranged TCRbeta CDR3 region was amplified and then sequenced. The immunoSEQ assay, a bias-corrected multiplex PCR combined with high-throughput sequencing, was used to amplify TCRbeta. In the authors' own workflow: Every unique nucleotide sequence counted as a clone and was annotated with V, D and J genes, copy number and frequency. Sequences were labeled productive if in frame, and non-productive if out of frame or containing stop codons. Clonality was calculated from Shannon's entropy as previously described. Mean CDR3 Kyte-Doolittle hydropathy was derived from the predicted amino acid sequences of productive clones. Hierarchical clustering of scaled V gene usage was performed with the R hclust function using Manhattan distance and complete linkage. Sharing of clones by CDR3 amino acid sequence was evaluated through resampling of 12 repertoires per group over 100 rounds. The repertoires were searched for 55 to 75 published EBV-specific TCRbeta sequences and 245 published CMV-specific TCRbeta sequences. A couple of CVID samples yielding fewer than 10,000 sequences were excluded from analysis, leaving 42 CVID repertoires. The immuneACCESS repertoire file appears here via TCRdb, limited to in-frame rearrangements. These files lack a portion of the clones; in checked studies, under half of the deficit traces to unresolved V genes, and the cause of the others is not known. V, J and clone size derive from that table, while D and trimming were established from the DNA sequence. The sample records 25,000 to 35,000 clones, none occurring a single time. 5.4% of the sample goes to the ten largest clones.

This entry belongs to a study of T cell clonality in common variable immunodeficiency (dated by TCRdb to the mid-2010s). Ends trimmed: V by 5 bases, J by 7 bases; bases unmatched to a gene: 4. CDR1 and CDR2, per the germline V gene (reference sequence), are SEHNR and FQNEAQ. The cysteine opens and the phenylalanine closes a CDR3 of 14 amino acids. The DNA shown is the part of the CDR3 that was read: 33 bases, in frame from base 1. Diagnosis of CVID followed standard criteria, namely serum IgG, IgA and/or IgM below the normal range together with specific antibody deficiency. There were 40 to 50 subjects in the CVID group (around 30 male and 15 female), ranging in age from roughly 9 to 65 years, with a mean age of roughly 39. Predominantly Caucasian heritage was noted among both the CVID patients and the healthy controls. All CVID subjects had received replacement immunoglobulin therapy for at least one year at the time of study participation. When blood was collected, none of the CVID subjects were ill or on immunomodulatory or immunosuppressive medication. Heparinized peripheral whole blood samples of about 4.5 to 8 ml were collected from each donor. TCRbeta CDR3 repertoires were sequenced from genomic DNA of adults with common variable immune deficiency (CVID) and healthy adult controls. Diluted blood was density-centrifuged over Hypaque 1077 or Ficoll-Paque to isolate peripheral blood mononuclear cells. Genomic DNA was obtained from unsorted mononuclear cells through either Qiagen column purification or a centrifugation-based method.

Overall study outcomes, separate from this receptor: According to the authors, finding the cause of the higher clonality in CVID would require sequencing the repertoires of T cell subpopulations. Correlations between repertoire features and clinical complications were limited by patient heterogeneity within the CVID cohort. CVID TCRbeta sequences were reported to have fewer deletions and N-nucleotide insertions and to lack highly modified clones with 13 or more V deletions. Fewer TCRbeta clones were shared among CVID subjects than among healthy controls (p < 0.0001). Increased TCRbeta clonality was found in CVID subjects compared with healthy controls (t-test p = 0.018), with the increase being most characteristic of about a third of subjects. Even though DNA input was equal, the average per sample came to about 81,820 unique sequences for controls compared with about 34,000 for CVID samples.

This sequence originates from a human donor with common variable immunodeficiency. Recombination connected TRBV7-9 to TRBJ1-3, with 11 central nucleotides matching TRBD1. Sequencing used peripheral blood mononuclear cells. The CDR3 protein sequence reads: CASSPRDRGNTIYF. The CDR3 DNA, read in part, is TGTGCCAGCAGCCCGAGGGACAGGGGGAACACC.